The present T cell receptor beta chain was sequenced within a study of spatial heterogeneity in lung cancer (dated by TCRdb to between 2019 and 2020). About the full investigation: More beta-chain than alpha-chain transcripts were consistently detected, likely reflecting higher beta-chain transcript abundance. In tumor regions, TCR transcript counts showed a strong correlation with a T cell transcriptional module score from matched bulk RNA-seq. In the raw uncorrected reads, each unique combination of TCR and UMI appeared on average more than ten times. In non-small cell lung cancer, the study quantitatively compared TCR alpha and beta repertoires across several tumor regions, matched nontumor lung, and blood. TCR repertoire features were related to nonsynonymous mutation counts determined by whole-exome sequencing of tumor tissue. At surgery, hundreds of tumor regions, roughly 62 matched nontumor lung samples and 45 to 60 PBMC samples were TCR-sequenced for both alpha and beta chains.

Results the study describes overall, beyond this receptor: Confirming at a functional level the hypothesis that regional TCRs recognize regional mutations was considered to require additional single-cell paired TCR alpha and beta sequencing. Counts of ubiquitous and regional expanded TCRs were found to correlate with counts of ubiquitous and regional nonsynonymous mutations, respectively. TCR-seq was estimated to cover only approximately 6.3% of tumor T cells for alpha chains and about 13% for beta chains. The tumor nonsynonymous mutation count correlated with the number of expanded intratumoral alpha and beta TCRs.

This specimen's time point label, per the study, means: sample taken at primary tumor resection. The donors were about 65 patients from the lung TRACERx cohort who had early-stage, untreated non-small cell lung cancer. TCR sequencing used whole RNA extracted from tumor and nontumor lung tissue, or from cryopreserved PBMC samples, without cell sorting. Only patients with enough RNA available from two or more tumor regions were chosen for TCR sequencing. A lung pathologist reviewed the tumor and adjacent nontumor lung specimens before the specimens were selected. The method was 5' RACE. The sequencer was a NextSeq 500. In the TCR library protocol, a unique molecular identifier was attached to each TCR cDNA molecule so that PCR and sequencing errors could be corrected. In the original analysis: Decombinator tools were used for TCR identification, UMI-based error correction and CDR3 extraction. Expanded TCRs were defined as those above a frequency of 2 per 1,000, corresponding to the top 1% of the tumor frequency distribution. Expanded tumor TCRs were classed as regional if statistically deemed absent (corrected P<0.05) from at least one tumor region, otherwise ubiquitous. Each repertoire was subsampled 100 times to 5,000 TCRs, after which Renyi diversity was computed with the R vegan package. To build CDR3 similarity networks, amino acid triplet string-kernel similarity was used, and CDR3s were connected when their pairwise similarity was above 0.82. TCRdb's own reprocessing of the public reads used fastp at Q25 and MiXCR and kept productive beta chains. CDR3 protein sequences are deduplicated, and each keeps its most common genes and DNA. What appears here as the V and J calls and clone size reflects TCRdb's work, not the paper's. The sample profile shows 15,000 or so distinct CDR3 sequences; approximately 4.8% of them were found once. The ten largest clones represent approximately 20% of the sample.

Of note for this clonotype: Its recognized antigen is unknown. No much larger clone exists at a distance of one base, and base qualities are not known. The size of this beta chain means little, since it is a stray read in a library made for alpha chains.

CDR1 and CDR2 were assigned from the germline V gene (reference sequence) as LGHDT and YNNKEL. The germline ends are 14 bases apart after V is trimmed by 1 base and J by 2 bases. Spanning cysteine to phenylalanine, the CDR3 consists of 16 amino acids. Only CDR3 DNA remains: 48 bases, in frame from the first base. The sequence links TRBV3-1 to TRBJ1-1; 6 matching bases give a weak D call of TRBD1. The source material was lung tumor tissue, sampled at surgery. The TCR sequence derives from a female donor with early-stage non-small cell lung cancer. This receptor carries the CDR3 CASSQGGRGYNTEAFF. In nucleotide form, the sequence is TGTGCCAGCAGCCAAGGAGGCAGGGGCTACAACACTGAAGCTTTCTTT.